These 23 T cell receptor beta chains originate from one sample sequenced in a study of cytomegalovirus exposure and HLA in healthy donors. The PCR employed 60 Vbeta primers together with 13 Jbeta primers. TCRdb's copy holds only in-frame clones and misses some; the assay was immunoSEQ multiplex PCR. This sample's clone table lists 100,000 to 150,000 clones. The sample taken for sequencing was PBMCs. The receptors stem from a woman aged 40 to 50 in good health and CMV-seropositive.

The V and J genes are TRBV4-1 and TRBJ2-7, with 8 bases matching TRBD2. V shed 2 bases and J 3 bases; nucleotides not matched to a gene: 3. The CDR3 spans 14 residues. Germline values: CDR1 MGHRA, CDR2 YSYEKL. The CDR3 protein is CASSQNSGDYEQYF. The CDR3 DNA reads as TGCGCCAGCAGCCAAAATAGCGGGGACTACGAGCAGTACTTC.

The CDR3 loop reads CASSIKWASNQPQHF. The CDR3 nucleotides are TGTGCCAGTAGTATAAAGTGGGCCAGCAATCAGCCCCAGCATTTT. The V and J genes are TRBV19 and TRBJ1-5; D uncertain. This CDR3 contains 15 residues. Deletions cut 2 bases from V and 1 base from J, with 9 bases between. Germline V CDR1 and CDR2: LNHDA, SQIVND (reference sequence).

This sequence joins TRBV7-6 and TRBJ2-2; maybe TRBD2 (6 bases). The CDR3 runs to 15 residues. The ends were cut back, 5 bases at V and 0 bases at J, with 10 bases in the middle. In germline, CDR1 is SGHVS, CDR2 FNYEAQ. CDR3 nucleotide sequence: TGTGCCAGCAGCGCATTAGCGGCGAACACCGGGGAGCTGTTTTTT. This sequence encodes CASSALAANTGELFF.

V is TRBV27 and J is TRBJ2-7; perhaps TRBD2 as D (5 bases). V was cut by 1 base and J by 3 bases, with 16 bases left in between. The CDR3 sequence is 16 residues long. Germline V CDR1 and CDR2: MNHEY, SMNVEV (reference sequence). The CDR3 sequence is CASSLYRGRPFYEQYF. The CDR3 DNA reads as TGTGCCAGCAGTTTATACCGAGGGAGACCTTTCTACGAGCAGTACTTC.

The gene calls are TRBV2 and TRBJ2-7; 10 positions agree with TRBD1. CDR1 and CDR2 (germline): SNHLY, FYNNEI. The CDR3 runs 14 residues. V lost 3 bases and J lost 9; bases outside the gene matches: 8. The chain's CDR3 is CASSDPGQGFAQYF. CDR3 sequence (DNA): TGTGCCAGCAGTGACCCGGGACAGGGGTTTGCGCAGTACTTC. The full variable domain, in which reference TRBV2 and TRBJ2-7 provide the parts outside the CDR3, is EPEVTQTPSHQVTQMGQEVILRCVPISNHLYFYWYRQILGQKVEFLVSFYNNEISEKSEIFDDQFSVERPDGSNFTLKIRSTKLEDSAMYFCASSDPGQGFAQYFGPGTRLTVT.

J is TRBJ2-1 and V is TRBV6-1, with unresolved D. The germline gives CDR1 MNHNS, CDR2 SASEGT. The CDR3 has 14 amino acids. Trimming stripped 1 base from V and 9 bases from J, with 13 bases between. The CDR3 nucleotides read TGTGCCAGCAGTGAAGTAGAGGCCCGCGGTGAGCAGTTCTTC. It encodes CASSEVEARGEQFF.

Notes on this clone: Because the CDR3's place on the DNA is in doubt, the DNA is left out and the CDR3 is given as listed by TCRdb. The gene calls are TRBV5-4 and TRBJ1-2; the listed D gene, TRBD1, was not tested against the DNA. 15 amino acids form the CDR3, both terminal residues included. Looked up from germline, CDR1 is SGHNT and CDR2 is YYREEE (reference sequence). CDR3 sequence reads: CASSVATGAPSPSTF.

This chain uses TRBV7-8 with TRBJ2-1; 15 bases agree with TRBD2. The CDR3 is made up of 18 amino acids. From germline, CDR1 is SGHVS and CDR2 FQNEAQ. V gave up 3 bases and J gave up 7 bases; unmatched junction bases: 10. The CDR3 bases are TGTGCCAGCAGCTTCCCTAGTGCCGGGACTAGCGGGGGGAATGAGCAGTTCTTC. This sequence encodes CASSFPSAGTSGGNEQFF.

V is TRBV6-1 and J is TRBJ2-7, with 9 bases aligning to TRBD2. The J segment lost 4 bases and the V segment lost 4 bases, leaving 8 bases of the junction unmatched. Germline CDR1 is MNHNS and CDR2 is SASEGT. The CDR3 has 15 residues. This CDR3 is CASSGLTSGPYEQYF. The CDR3 nucleotides are TGTGCCAGCAGTGGACTAACTAGCGGGCCGTACGAGCAGTACTTC.

V usage is TRBV5-1 and J usage is TRBJ1-5; 7 bases align to TRBD1. J lost 1 base, V lost 0 bases, and 1 base had no gene match. This CDR3 has 15 residues. Germline V gene data show CDR1 as SGHRS and CDR2 as YFSETQ. The CDR3 nucleotides are TGCGCCAGCAGCTTGGCAGGGGGGAGCAATCAGCCCCAGCATTTT. Protein: CASSLAGGSNQPQHF. The entire variable domain, with the rest obtained from reference TRBV5-1 and TRBJ1-5, is as follows: KAGVTQTPRYLIKTRGQQVTLSCSPISGHRSVSWYQQTPGQGLQFLFEYFSETQRNKGNFPGRFSGRQFSNSRSEMNVSTLELGDSALYLCASSLAGGSNQPQHFGDGTRLSIL.

The genes are TRBV4-3 and TRBJ2-3; 7 nucleotides match TRBD2. After removal of 4 bases from V and 2 bases from J, the junction contained 6 bases not matched to a gene. This CDR3 is built from 15 residues. Germline values: CDR1 LGHNA, CDR2 YSLEER. The CDR3 coding sequence is TGCGCCAGCAGCCTAGCGGGCCAACCCACAGATACGCAGTATTTT. It encodes CASSLAGQPTDTQYF.

The V and J genes are TRBV6-5 and TRBJ1-1; 8 nucleotides align to TRBD1. V lost 3 bases to trimming and J lost 2 bases; unmatched junction nucleotides: 5. The germline V gene encodes CDR1 MNHEY and CDR2 SVGAGI. The CDR3 totals 15 residues. In DNA form, the CDR3 reads TGTGCCAGCAGTTATGGACAGGGCAGTAACACTGAAGCTTTCTTT. Its protein product is CASSYGQGSNTEAFF.

The rearrangement links TRBV4-3 to TRBJ2-3, with TRBD2 matching 7 bases. This CDR3 region has 17 residues. V lost 0 bases and J lost 5; bases outside the gene matches: 11. Per germline, CDR1 LGHNA and CDR2 YSLEER. The CDR3 sequence: CASSQDTGRGARDTQYF. Here the CDR3 DNA reads TGCGCCAGCAGCCAAGATACGGGGAGGGGCGCTCGAGATACGCAGTATTTT.

The chain carries TRBV21-1 and TRBJ1-5; the table assigns TRBD1, which was not confirmed against the DNA. TRBV21-1 constitutes a pseudogene. This CDR3 has 15 amino acids. CDR3 in amino acids: CASSKGGQGNQPQHF. CDR3 bases: TGTGCCAGCAGCAAGGGCGGACAGGGCAATCAGCCCCAGCATTTT.

J is TRBJ1-5 and V is TRBV11-3; TRBD1 agrees at 7 bases. The CDR3 loop spans 15 amino acids. In germline, CDR1 is SGHNT, CDR2 YENEEA. V shed 2 bases, J shed 2 bases, and the junction held 3 bases outside the gene matches. As DNA, the CDR3 is TGTGCCAGCAGCTTAAGACAGGGTTGCAATCAGCCCCAGCATTTT. Its protein is CASSLRQGCNQPQHF.

The chain is built from TRBV11-2 and TRBJ2-3, with 8 bases matching TRBD1. The CDR3 spans 14 residues. CDR1 is SGHAT and CDR2 is FQNNGV in the germline V gene. Trimming cost V 4 bases and J 2 bases; bases outside gene matches: 2. The CDR3 sequence is CASSSGQATDTQYF. CDR3 nucleotides: TGTGCCAGCAGCTCGGGACAGGCCACAGATACGCAGTATTTT. Using reference TRBV11-2 and TRBJ2-3 for the parts outside the CDR3, the full variable domain is EAGVAQSPRYKIIEKRQSVAFWCNPISGHATLYWYQQILGQGPKLLIQFQNNGVVDDSQLPKDRFSAERLKGVDSTLKIQPAKLEDSAVYLCASSSGQATDTQYFGPGTRLTVL.

V usage is TRBV21-1 and J usage is TRBJ1-5; the table calls TRBD1, which could not be checked here. TRBV21-1 is assigned pseudogene status. The CDR3 has 18 amino acids. The CDR3 bases are TGTGCCAGCAGCAACCCCCGGGGACAGGGTGGAAGCAATCAGCCCCAGCATTTT. Protein: CASSNPRGQGGSNQPQHF.

This chain connects TRBV21-1 to TRBJ1-2; the D call of TRBD1 is as the table states it, not checked on the DNA. TRBV21-1 has pseudogene status. There are 15 residues in the CDR3. The CDR3 loop reads CASSKAPGPDYGYTF. The DNA for the CDR3 is TGTGCCAGCAGCAAAGCTCCAGGTCCGGACTATGGCTACACCTTC.

The chain employs TRBV11-2 and TRBJ2-2; no definite D call. The V end lost 4 bases, the J end lost 6 bases, and 15 bases lay between the germline ends. This CDR3 contains 15 residues. Germline lookup yields CDR1 SGHAT and CDR2 FQNNGV. The DNA for the CDR3 is TGTGCCAGCAGCTCGAATGACTTGTTCGCCGGGGAGCTGTTTTTT. This gives the protein CASSSNDLFAGELFF.

The chain uses TRBV28 and TRBJ2-4; D gene ambiguous. Looked up from germline, CDR1 is MDHEN and CDR2 is SYDVKM. This CDR3 has 14 amino acids. Trimming pared 6 bases from V and 1 base from J, leaving 10 bases between. Here the CDR3 reads CASSRGVAKNIQYF. In DNA, the CDR3 is TGTGCCAGCAGCCGTGGAGTTGCCAAAAACATTCAGTACTTC.

The V gene is TRBV2, the J gene TRBJ2-2, with 7 bases fitting TRBD1. CDR3 length: 16 amino acids. CDR1 and CDR2 (germline): SNHLY, FYNNEI. With 2 bases clipped from V and 1 base from J, the junction kept 4 bases outside the gene matches. CDR3 DNA: TGTGCCAGCAGTGAATCCCGACAGGGGAACACCGGGGAGCTGTTTTTT. This codes for CASSESRQGNTGELFF.

The genes are TRBV19 and TRBJ1-3; maybe TRBD1 (5 bases). Trimming cost V 11 bases and J 0 bases, with 17 bases left between them. The CDR3 has 15 amino acids. Per the germline V gene, CDR1 is LNHDA and CDR2 is SQIVND (reference sequence). In DNA, the CDR3 is TGTGCCTGCATCGACAGCGTTATCTCTGGAAACACCATATATTTT. Protein: CACIDSVISGNTIYF. The whole variable domain, remainder taken from reference TRBV19 and TRBJ1-3, is DGGITQSPKYLFRKEGQNVTLSCEQNLNHDAMYWYRQDPGQGLRLIYYSQIVNDFQKGDIAEGYSVSREKKESFPLTVTSAQKNPTAFYLCACIDSVISGNTIYFGEGSWLTVV.

The DNA of the CDR3 is TGTGCCAGCAGCTCTTGGACTAGCGGGAGCGGTGAGCAGTTCTTC. It translates to CASSSWTSGSGEQFF. The chain is built from TRBV7-3 and TRBJ2-1; 13 bases are shared with TRBD2. CDR1 and CDR2 from the germline V gene are SGHTA and FQGTGA. V shed 4 bases and J 9 bases; nucleotides not matched to a gene: 6. The CDR3 is 15 residues long.